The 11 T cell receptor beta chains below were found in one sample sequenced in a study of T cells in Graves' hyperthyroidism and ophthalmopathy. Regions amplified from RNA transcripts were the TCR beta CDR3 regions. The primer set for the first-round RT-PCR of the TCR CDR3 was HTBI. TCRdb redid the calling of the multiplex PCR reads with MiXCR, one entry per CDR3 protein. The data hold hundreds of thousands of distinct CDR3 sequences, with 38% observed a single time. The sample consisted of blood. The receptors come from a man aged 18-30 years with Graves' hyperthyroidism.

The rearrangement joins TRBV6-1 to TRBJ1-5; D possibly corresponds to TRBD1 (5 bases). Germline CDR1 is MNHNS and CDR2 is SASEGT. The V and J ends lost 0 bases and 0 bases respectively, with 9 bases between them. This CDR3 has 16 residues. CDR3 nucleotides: TGTGCCAGCAGTGAAGCCCCGGGACCTAGCAATCAGCCCCAGCATTTT. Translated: CASSEAPGPSNQPQHF.

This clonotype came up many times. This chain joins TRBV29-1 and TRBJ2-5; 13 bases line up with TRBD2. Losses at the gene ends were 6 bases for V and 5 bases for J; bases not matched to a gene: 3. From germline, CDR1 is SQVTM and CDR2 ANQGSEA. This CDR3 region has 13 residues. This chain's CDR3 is CSVLAGGPETQYF. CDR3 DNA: TGCAGCGTACTAGCGGGAGGGCCGGAGACCCAGTACTTC.

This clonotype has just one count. The CDR3 DNA sequence: TGCAGTGCTTGGGGGCAGGGGGAGTCCCAGTACTTC. The encoded protein is CSAWGQGESQYF. The chain carries TRBV20-1 and TRBJ2-5; TRBD1 matches 7 bases. V shed 5 bases, J shed 9 bases, and the junction held 9 bases outside the gene matches. The germline V gene encodes CDR1 DFQATT and CDR2 SNEGSKA (reference sequence). The CDR3 runs 12 residues.

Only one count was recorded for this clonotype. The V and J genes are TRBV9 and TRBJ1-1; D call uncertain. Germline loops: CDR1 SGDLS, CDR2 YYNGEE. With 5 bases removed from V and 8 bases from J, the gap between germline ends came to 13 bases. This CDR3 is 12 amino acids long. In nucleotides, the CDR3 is TGTGCCAGCAGTTTTTTGGCCGAGGAAGCTTTCTTT. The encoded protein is CASSFLAEEAFF. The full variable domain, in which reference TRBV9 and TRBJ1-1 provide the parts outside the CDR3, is DSGVTQTPKHLITATGQRVTLRCSPRSGDLSVYWYQQSLDQGLQFLIQYYNGEERAKGNILERFSAQQFPDLHSELNLSSLELGDSALYFCASSFLAEEAFFGQGTRLTVV.

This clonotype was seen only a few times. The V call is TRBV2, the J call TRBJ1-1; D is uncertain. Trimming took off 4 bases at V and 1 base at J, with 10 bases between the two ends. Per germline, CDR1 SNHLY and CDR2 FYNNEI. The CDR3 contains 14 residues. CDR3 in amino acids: CASSVARGNTEAFF. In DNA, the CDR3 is TGTGCCAGCAGTGTAGCCCGGGGGAACACTGAAGCTTTCTTT.

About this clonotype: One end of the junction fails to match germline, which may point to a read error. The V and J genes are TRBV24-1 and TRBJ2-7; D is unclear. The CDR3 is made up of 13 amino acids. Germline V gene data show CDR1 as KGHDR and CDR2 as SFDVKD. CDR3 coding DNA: TGTGCCAGCAGTTACTCTTCGGGCCCACAGCAGTACTTC. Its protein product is CASSYSSGPQQYF.

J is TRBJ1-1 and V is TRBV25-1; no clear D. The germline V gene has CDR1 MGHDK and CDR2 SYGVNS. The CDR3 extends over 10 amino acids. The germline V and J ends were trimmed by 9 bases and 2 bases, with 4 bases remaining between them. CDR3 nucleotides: TGTGCCAGTCCTAACACTGAAGCTTTCTTT. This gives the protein CASPNTEAFF.

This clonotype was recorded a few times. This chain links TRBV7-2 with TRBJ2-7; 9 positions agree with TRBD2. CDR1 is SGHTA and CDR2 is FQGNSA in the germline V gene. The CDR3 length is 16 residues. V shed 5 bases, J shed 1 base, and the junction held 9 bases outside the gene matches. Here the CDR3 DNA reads TGTGCCAGCAGCCGCTCTAGCGGGACCCTTTCCTACGAGCAGTACTTC. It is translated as CASSRSSGTLSYEQYF.

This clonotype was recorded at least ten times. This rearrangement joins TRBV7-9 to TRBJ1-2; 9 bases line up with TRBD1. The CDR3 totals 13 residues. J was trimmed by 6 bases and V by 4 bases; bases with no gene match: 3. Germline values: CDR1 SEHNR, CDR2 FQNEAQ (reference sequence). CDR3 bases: TGTGCCAGCAGCTCCCGGGACAGGGATGGCTACACCTTC. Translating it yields CASSSRDRDGYTF.

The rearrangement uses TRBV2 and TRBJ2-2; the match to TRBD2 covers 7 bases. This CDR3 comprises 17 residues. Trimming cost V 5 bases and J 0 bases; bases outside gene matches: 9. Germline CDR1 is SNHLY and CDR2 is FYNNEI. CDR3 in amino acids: CASSFLLGGSNTGELFF. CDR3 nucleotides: TGTGCCAGCAGTTTTCTCCTCGGGGGGTCGAACACCGGGGAGCTGTTTTTT.

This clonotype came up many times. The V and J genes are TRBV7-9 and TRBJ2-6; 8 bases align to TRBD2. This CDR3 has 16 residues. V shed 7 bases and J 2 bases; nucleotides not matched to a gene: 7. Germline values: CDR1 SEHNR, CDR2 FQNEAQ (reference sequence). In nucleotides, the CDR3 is TGTGCCAGCATACTTCGGGGGGGCGCTGGGGCCAACGTCCTGACTTTC. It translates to CASILRGGAGANVLTF.